Following are 15 T cell receptor beta chains from one sample sequenced in a study of shared clonotypes between healthy human individuals. The table came from immunoSEQ multiplex PCR; TCRdb's copy has only in-frame clones and leaves some out. The sample yields 1.5 million to 1.9 million clones, about 98% seen once. Sequenced input: naive CD4+ T cells sorted from blood. Subset defined: CD45RA+ positively selected. The receptor set was obtained from a man aged 25-45 years in good health.

This chain joins TRBV5-1 and TRBJ2-1; the match to TRBD2 covers 13 bases. The CDR3 loop spans 16 amino acids. Germline V lookup: CDR1 SGHRS, CDR2 YFSETQ. Germline trimming cut 4 bases from V and 7 bases from J; bases unmatched to any gene: 8. Here the CDR3 reads CASSPGGGLAGNEQFF. For the CDR3, the DNA is TGCGCCAGCAGCCCTGGAGGGGGACTAGCGGGAAATGAGCAGTTCTTC. The whole variable domain, filled in from reference TRBV5-1 and TRBJ2-1, reads KAGVTQTPRYLIKTRGQQVTLSCSPISGHRSVSWYQQTPGQGLQFLFEYFSETQRNKGNFPGRFSGRQFSNSRSEMNVSTLELGDSALYLCASSPGGGLAGNEQFFGPGTRLTVL.

The table lists this clone with a count of one. This sequence joins TRBV2 and TRBJ2-5; TRBD1 agrees at 8 bases. This CDR3 has 14 amino acids. Germline V gives CDR1 SNHLY, CDR2 FYNNEI. The V and J ends lost 6 bases and 4 bases, in that order; junction bases with no gene match: 7. The chain's CDR3 is CASRQGALGETQYF. The CDR3 coding sequence is TGTGCCAGCAGGCAGGGGGCTTTAGGAGAGACCCAGTACTTC.

V is TRBV11-2 and J is TRBJ2-5; no clear D gene. The length of the CDR3 is 14 residues. The V gene's germline CDR1 is SGHAT and CDR2 FQNNGV. Trimming took off 5 bases at V and 5 bases at J, with 15 bases between the two ends. For the CDR3, the DNA is TGTGCCAGCAGCCGCCGGGCGCGCGGTGAGACCCAGTACTTC. It is translated as CASSRRARGETQYF. Filled out from reference TRBV11-2 and TRBJ2-5, the complete variable domain reads EAGVAQSPRYKIIEKRQSVAFWCNPISGHATLYWYQQILGQGPKLLIQFQNNGVVDDSQLPKDRFSAERLKGVDSTLKIQPAKLEDSAVYLCASSRRARGETQYFGPGTRLLVL.

Of note for this clone: The same CDR3 arises from other DNA sequences in this sample as well. This chain connects TRBV29-1 to TRBJ2-7; tentative D call: TRBD1 (6 bases). The CDR3 runs to 11 residues. Trimming stripped 4 bases from V and 2 bases from J, with 6 bases between. Germline V gene lookup returns CDR1 SQVTM and CDR2 ANQGSEA. The CDR3 sequence is CSVAGAYEQYF. CDR3 nucleotide sequence: TGCAGCGTTGCAGGGGCCTACGAGCAGTACTTC.

V is TRBV10-1 and J is TRBJ2-7; TRBD1 aligns across 10 bases. The CDR3 runs to 18 residues. Unmatched junction bases numbered 19, after V lost 8 bases and J lost 3 bases. Germline loops: CDR1 WNHNN, CDR2 SYGVQD (reference sequence). CDR3 amino acids: CASSPVPAAGTGDYEQYF. In nucleotides, the CDR3 is TGCGCCAGCTCCCCTGTCCCCGCTGCCGGGACAGGGGACTACGAGCAGTACTTC.

The V and J genes are TRBV14 and TRBJ2-1; no firm D call. The V and J ends lost 0 bases and 9 bases respectively, with 9 bases between them. The CDR3 is 13 amino acids. CDR1 SGHDN and CDR2 FVKESK come from the germline V gene. The CDR3 here is CASSQDWLAEQFF. Written as DNA, the CDR3 is TGTGCCAGCAGCCAAGATTGGCTGGCTGAGCAGTTCTTC.

The chain couples TRBV29-1 to TRBJ1-3; weak D call: TRBD1 (5 bases). V shed 7 bases and J shed 0 bases, with 10 bases lying between them. The CDR3 sequence is 13 residues long. Germline CDR1 is SQVTM and CDR2 is ANQGSEA. In DNA, the CDR3 is TGCAGCGCTGGGGCAGCCTCTGGAAACACCATATATTTT. Translated, it gives CSAGAASGNTIYF. Together with reference TRBV29-1 and TRBJ1-3, the CDR3 gives the full variable domain: SAVISQKPSRDICQRGTSLTIQCQVDSQVTMMFWYRQQPGQSLTLIATANQGSEATYESGFVIDKFPISRPNLTFSTLTVSNMSPEDSSIYLCSAGAASGNTIYFGEGSWLTVV.

In regard to this clone: Other DNA sequences in this specimen translate into the identical CDR3. V is TRBV28 and J is TRBJ1-2; D is ambiguous. Germline lookup yields CDR1 MDHEN and CDR2 SYDVKM. The CDR3 sequence is 13 residues long. V shed 3 bases and J shed 2 bases, with 7 bases lying between them. The CDR3 here is CASSFGQNYGYTF. For the CDR3, the DNA is TGTGCCAGCAGTTTTGGGCAGAACTATGGCTACACCTTC.

The chain carries TRBV1 and TRBJ1-5; the D call TRBD1 from the table was never checked on the DNA. TRBV1 is a pseudogene locus. The CDR3 has 21 amino acids. Written as DNA, the CDR3 is TGCACCAGCAGCCAAGATCTTCCGAGACAGGCTGAGGTGGAAAGCAATCAGCCCCAGCATTTT. Encoded protein: CTSSQDLPRQAEVESNQPQHF.

The gene calls are TRBV6-4 and TRBJ1-2; D call uncertain. CDR1 and CDR2 (germline): MRHNA, SNTAGT. Deletions cut 3 bases from V and 4 bases from J, with 9 bases between. The CDR3 runs 13 residues. CDR3: CASSEKAGYGYTF. CDR3 DNA sequence: TGTGCCAGCAGTGAAAAGGCAGGCTATGGCTACACCTTC.

Notes on this clone: This sample includes further DNA sequences coding for the same CDR3. The chain uses TRBV5-1 and TRBJ2-5; no clear D gene. The CDR3 has 14 residues. Germline V gene sequence: CDR1 SGHRS, CDR2 YFSETQ. V lost 0 bases, J lost 4 bases, and 10 bases lay in between. As DNA, the CDR3 is TGCGCCAGCAGCTTGGGGGCGTTGGGAGAGACCCAGTACTTC. Amino acid sequence: CASSLGALGETQYF.

The V gene is TRBV7-9, the J gene TRBJ2-3; TRBD2 aligns across 11 bases. This CDR3 has 15 amino acids. The ends lost 2 bases at V and 6 bases at J; junction bases unmatched: 4. Germline CDR1 and CDR2: SEHNR and FQNEAQ (reference sequence). CDR3 nucleotides: TGTGCCAGCAGCTTACAGTTAGCGGGAGGGGATACGCAGTATTTT. Encoded protein: CASSLQLAGGDTQYF. Complete variable domain (other parts from reference TRBV7-9 and TRBJ2-3): DTGVSQNPRHKITKRGQNVTFRCDPISEHNRLYWYRQTLGQGPEFLTYFQNEAQLEKSRLLSDRFSAERPKGSFSTLEIQRTEQGDSAMYLCASSLQLAGGDTQYFGPGTRLTVL.

The rearrangement links TRBV28 to TRBJ1-2; no firm D call. Per the germline V gene, CDR1 is MDHEN and CDR2 is SYDVKM. The CDR3 extends over 13 amino acids. Trimming took off 6 bases at V and 8 bases at J, with 16 bases between the two ends. In DNA, the CDR3 is TGTGCCAGCAGGCCCGGGCCCCTGCGGGGCTACACCTTC. Translation gives CASRPGPLRGYTF.

The chain joins TRBV5-1 to TRBJ2-2; 13 bases align to TRBD2. This CDR3 has 18 amino acids. CDR1 is SGHRS, CDR2 YFSETQ, per germline. The J segment lost 5 bases and the V segment lost 1 base, leaving 8 bases of the junction unmatched. CDR3 loop: CASSLSELAGGRTGELFF. CDR3 DNA: TGCGCCAGCAGCTTGTCGGAACTAGCGGGAGGGAGGACCGGGGAGCTGTTTTTT.

The CDR3 nucleotides read TGTGCCAGCAGCTCCCCAAACAGGGAACGCTATGGCTACACCTTC. Protein sequence: CASSSPNRERYGYTF. The chain joins TRBV11-2 to TRBJ1-2, with a possible D match to TRBD1 (6 bases). This CDR3 region has 15 residues. The ends were cut back, 4 bases at V and 4 bases at J, with 16 bases in the middle. From germline, CDR1 is SGHAT and CDR2 FQNNGV. The whole variable domain, remainder taken from reference TRBV11-2 and TRBJ1-2, is EAGVAQSPRYKIIEKRQSVAFWCNPISGHATLYWYQQILGQGPKLLIQFQNNGVVDDSQLPKDRFSAERLKGVDSTLKIQPAKLEDSAVYLCASSSPNRERYGYTFGSGTRLTVV.